What follows describes a single T cell receptor (beta chain). The antigen remains undetermined. This entry belongs to a study of cytomegalovirus exposure and HLA in healthy donors. Findings of the study overall: Subsequent analysis found a tendency for first-cohort TCR clusters to co-occur within the 100 to 150 validation repertoires.

Assay used: immunoSEQ multiplex PCR; TCRdb lists only in-frame clones, some missing. The sample records 190,000 or so clones, approximately 83% being singletons. Germline CDR1 SGHRS, CDR2 YFSETQ. The germline V and J ends were trimmed by 4 bases and 0 bases, with 10 bases remaining between them. The CDR3 runs to 14 residues. What was sequenced was PBMCs. The source is a woman in her late teens or twenties in good health and CMV-seropositive. The V call is TRBV5-1, the J call TRBJ1-1, with D perhaps TRBD1 (6 bases). In DNA, the CDR3 is TGCGCCAGCAGCCAAGGGGGAGTGAACACTGAAGCTTTCTTT. Its protein product is CASSQGGVNTEAFF.